This TCR beta chain was identified during a study of T cells in women clearing cervical HPV infection. This CDR3 spans 16 amino acids. V gave up 5 bases and J gave up 1 base; unmatched junction bases: 9. Germline V gene data show CDR1 as LGHDT and CDR2 as YNNKEL (reference sequence). Generated by immunoSEQ multiplex PCR, the TCRdb table keeps only in-frame clones and is missing some. This sample's table has 29,000 or so clones. A remark on this clone: Coverage ceases 3 residues before the CDR3 finishes, and the germline J gene fills in the end.

Cervical HPV DNA detected by MY09/MY11 PCR, typed by dot-blot. The clonotype originates from a woman aged 18 to 75 with a cervical HPV16 infection that either progressed to CIN3+ or cleared (not recorded which). Sequencing was performed on blood buffy coat. The chain has TRBV3-1 (or the pseudogene TRBV3-2) and TRBJ2-3, with 7 bases matching TRBD2. CDR3 bases read: TGTGCCAGCAGCTACCGATCGGGGGGTGGCACAGATACG. This encodes CASSYRSGGGTDT. In full, the CDR3 is CASSYRSGGGTDTQYF.